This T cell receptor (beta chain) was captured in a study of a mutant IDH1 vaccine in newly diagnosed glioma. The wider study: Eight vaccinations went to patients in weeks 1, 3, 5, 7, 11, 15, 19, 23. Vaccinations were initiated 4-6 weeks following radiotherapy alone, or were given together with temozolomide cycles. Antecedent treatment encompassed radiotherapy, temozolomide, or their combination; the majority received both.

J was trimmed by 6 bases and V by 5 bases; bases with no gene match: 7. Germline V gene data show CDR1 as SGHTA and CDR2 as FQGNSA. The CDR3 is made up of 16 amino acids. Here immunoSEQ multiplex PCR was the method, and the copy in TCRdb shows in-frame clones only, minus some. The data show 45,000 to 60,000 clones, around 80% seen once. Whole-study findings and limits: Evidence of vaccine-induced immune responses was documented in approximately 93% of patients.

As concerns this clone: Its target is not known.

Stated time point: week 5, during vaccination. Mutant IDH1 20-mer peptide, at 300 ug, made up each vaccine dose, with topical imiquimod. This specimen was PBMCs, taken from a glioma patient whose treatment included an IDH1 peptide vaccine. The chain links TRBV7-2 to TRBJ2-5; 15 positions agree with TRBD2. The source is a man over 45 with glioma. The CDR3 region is CASSRGLAGGLKTQYF. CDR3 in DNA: TGTGCCAGCAGCCGAGGACTAGCGGGGGGGCTAAAGACCCAGTACTTC.